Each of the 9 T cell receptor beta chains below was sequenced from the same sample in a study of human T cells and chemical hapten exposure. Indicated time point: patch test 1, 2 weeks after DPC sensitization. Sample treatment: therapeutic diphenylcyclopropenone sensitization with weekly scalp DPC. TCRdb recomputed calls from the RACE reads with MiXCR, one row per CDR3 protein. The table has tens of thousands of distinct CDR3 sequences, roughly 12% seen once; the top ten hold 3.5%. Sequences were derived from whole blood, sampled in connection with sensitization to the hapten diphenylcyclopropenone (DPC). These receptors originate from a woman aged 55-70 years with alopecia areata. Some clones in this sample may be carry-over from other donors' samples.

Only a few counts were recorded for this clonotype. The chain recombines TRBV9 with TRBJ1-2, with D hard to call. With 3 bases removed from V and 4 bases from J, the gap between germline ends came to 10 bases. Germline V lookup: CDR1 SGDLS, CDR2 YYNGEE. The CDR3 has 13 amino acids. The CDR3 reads CASSDNLAYGYTF. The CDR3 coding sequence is TGTGCCAGCAGCGATAACTTGGCCTATGGCTACACCTTC.

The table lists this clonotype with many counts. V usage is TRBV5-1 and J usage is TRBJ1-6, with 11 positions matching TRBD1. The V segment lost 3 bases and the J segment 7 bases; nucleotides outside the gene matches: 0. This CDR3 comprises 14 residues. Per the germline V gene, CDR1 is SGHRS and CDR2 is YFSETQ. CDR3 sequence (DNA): TGCGCCAGCAGCTGGACAGGGGGCAATTCACCCCTCCACTTT. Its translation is CASSWTGGNSPLHF.

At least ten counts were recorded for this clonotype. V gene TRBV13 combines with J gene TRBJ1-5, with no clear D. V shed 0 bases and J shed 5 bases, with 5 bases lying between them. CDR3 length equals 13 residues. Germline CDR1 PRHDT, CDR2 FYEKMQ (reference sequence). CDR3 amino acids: CASSLGDDQPQHF. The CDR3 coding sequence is TGTGCCAGCAGCTTAGGGGACGATCAGCCCCAGCATTTT.

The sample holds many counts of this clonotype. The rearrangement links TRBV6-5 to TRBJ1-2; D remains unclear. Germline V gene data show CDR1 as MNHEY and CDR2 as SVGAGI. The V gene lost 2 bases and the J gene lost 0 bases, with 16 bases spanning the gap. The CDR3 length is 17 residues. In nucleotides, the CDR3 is TGTGCCAGCAGTTACGTTACCAGCCGGAAAGCTAACTATGGCTACACCTTC. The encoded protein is CASSYVTSRKANYGYTF.

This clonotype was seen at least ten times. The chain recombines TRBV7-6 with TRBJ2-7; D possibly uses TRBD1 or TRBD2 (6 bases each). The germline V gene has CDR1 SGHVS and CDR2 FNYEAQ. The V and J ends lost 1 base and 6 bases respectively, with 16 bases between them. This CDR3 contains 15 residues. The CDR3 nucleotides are TGTGCCAGCAGCTTAGACTTGGTTGGGGGGCGCGAGCAGTACTTC. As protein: CASSLDLVGGREQYF.

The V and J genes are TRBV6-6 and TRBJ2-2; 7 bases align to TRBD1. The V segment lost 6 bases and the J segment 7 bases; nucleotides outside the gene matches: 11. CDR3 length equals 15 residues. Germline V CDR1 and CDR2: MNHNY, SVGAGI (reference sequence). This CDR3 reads CASSKRQGDGGELFF. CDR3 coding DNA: TGTGCCAGCAGCAAACGACAGGGTGACGGCGGGGAGCTGTTTTTT.

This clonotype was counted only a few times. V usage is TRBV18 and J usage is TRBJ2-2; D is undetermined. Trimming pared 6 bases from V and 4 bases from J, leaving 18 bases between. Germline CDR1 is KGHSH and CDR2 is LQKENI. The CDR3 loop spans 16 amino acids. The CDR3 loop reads CASSPASTAPTGELFF. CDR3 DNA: TGTGCCAGCTCCCCTGCGAGCACAGCCCCCACCGGGGAGCTGTTTTTT.

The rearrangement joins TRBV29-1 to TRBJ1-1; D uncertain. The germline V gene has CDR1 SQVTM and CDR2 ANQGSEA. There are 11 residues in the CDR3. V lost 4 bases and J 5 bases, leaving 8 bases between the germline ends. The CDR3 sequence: CSVAVGTEAFF. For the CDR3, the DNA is TGCAGCGTTGCTGTGGGTACTGAAGCTTTCTTT.

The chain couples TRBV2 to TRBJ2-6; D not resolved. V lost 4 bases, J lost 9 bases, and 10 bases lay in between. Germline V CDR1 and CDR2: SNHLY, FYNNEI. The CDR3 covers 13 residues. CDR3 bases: TGTGCCAGCAGTGGGAGTTCGGTCAACGTCCTGACTTTC. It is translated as CASSGSSVNVLTF.